Listed below are T cell receptor beta chains from one sample, sequenced in a study of Tregs in tolerant kidney transplant recipients. This table comes from immunoSEQ multiplex PCR, and its TCRdb copy is limited to in-frame clones, with some not included. The table has more than 70,000 clones, about 91% seen once; the top ten hold 1.6%. Sequencing used CD4+ T cells from blood (PBMCs), obtained 24 months after the transplant. Receptors were obtained from a human patient who received a combined kidney and bone marrow transplant. The graft donor may have contributed some T cells. Each CDR3 is given with its conserved first and last residue. Each record gives: D gene, clone size, V gene, J gene, CDR3 protein, CDR3 DNA. A D gene is named only where the DNA matches it firmly. Size is stated for part of the rows, as once, few or many counts, or as a class when the clone is expanded.

D: -; size: -; V: TRBV19; J: TRBJ2-3; CDR3: CASSPYSDTDTQYF; DNA: TGTGCCAGTAGTCCGTATTCAGACACAGATACGCAGTATTTT
D: -; size: -; V: TRBV29-1; J: TRBJ2-7; CDR3: CSVERTDSYEQYF; DNA: TGCAGCGTTGAAAGGACAGACTCCTACGAGCAGTACTTC
D: -; size: -; V: TRBV12-5; J: TRBJ2-3; CDR3: CASGQTDTQYF; DNA: TGTGCTAGTGGACAAACAGATACGCAGTATTTT
D: TRBD2; size: -; V: TRBV5-4; J: TRBJ2-5; CDR3: CASSLRLAGEETQYF; DNA: TGTGCCAGCAGCTTAAGATTAGCGGGGGAAGAGACCCAGTACTTC
D: TRBD2; size: -; V: TRBV7-8; J: TRBJ2-3; CDR3: CASSLAGTSADTQYF; DNA: TGTGCCAGCAGCTTAGCGGGGACTAGCGCAGATACGCAGTATTTT
D: -; size: -; V: TRBV5-6; J: TRBJ2-1; CDR3: CASSYRLLSSYNEQFF; DNA: TGTGCCAGCAGCTATCGACTTCTCAGCTCCTACAATGAGCAGTTCTTC
D: -; size: once; V: TRBV7-2; J: TRBJ2-7; CDR3: CASSSQGPYEQYF; DNA: TGTGCCAGCAGCAGTCAGGGGCCCTACGAGCAGTACTTC
D: TRBD2; size: -; V: TRBV29-1; J: TRBJ2-3; CDR3: CSVPAGGSTDTQYF; DNA: TGCAGCGTCCCCGCGGGGGGGAGCACAGATACGCAGTATTTT
D: TRBD1; size: once; V: TRBV29-1; J: TRBJ2-5; CDR3: CSVRDRKQETQYF; DNA: TGCAGCGTGCGGGACAGGAAACAAGAGACCCAGTACTTC
D: TRBD1; size: -; V: TRBV5-1; J: TRBJ2-7; CDR3: CASSLRTGPYEQYF; DNA: TGCGCCAGCAGCCTGCGGACAGGGCCATACGAGCAGTACTTC
D: -; size: -; V: TRBV5-1; J: TRBJ1-6; CDR3: CASSFNMPNNSPLHF; DNA: TGCGCCAGCAGCTTTAACATGCCCAATAATTCACCCCTCCACTTT
D: TRBD2; size: -; V: TRBV19; J: TRBJ2-3; CDR3: CASSIRLAGISTDTQYF; DNA: TGTGCCAGTAGTATCCGGCTAGCGGGGATTAGCACAGATACGCAGTATTTT
D: -; size: -; V: TRBV12-5; J: TRBJ1-5; CDR3: CASGFQRGQPQHF; DNA: TGTGCTAGTGGTTTCCAAAGGGGTCAGCCCCAGCATTTT
D: -; size: few; V: TRBV7-8; J: TRBJ2-2; CDR3: CASSPGLRDTGELFF; DNA: TGTGCCAGCAGCCCCGGCCTCAGGGACACCGGGGAGCTGTTTTTT
D: TRBD2; size: -; V: TRBV5-5; J: TRBJ2-7; CDR3: CASSPGTNSYEQYF; DNA: TGTGCCAGCAGCCCCGGGACTAACTCCTACGAGCAGTACTTC
D: TRBD2; size: -; V: TRBV29-1; J: TRBJ2-3; CDR3: CSAQAGGSTGTQYF; DNA: TGCAGCGCTCAAGCGGGAGGGTCTACAGGTACGCAGTATTTT
D: -; size: -; V: TRBV19; J: TRBJ1-3; CDR3: CASSIDPTGNTIYF; DNA: TGTGCCAGTAGTATAGATCCTACGGGAAACACCATATATTTT
D: TRBD1; size: -; V: TRBV10-3; J: TRBJ2-7; CDR3: CAISTGGGYEQYF; DNA: TGTGCCATCAGTACAGGGGGAGGCTACGAGCAGTACTTC
D: -; size: -; V: TRBV7-2; J: TRBJ2-1; CDR3: CASSLRGPNEQFF; DNA: TGTGCCAGCAGCTTACGCGGTCCTAATGAGCAGTTCTTC
D: -; size: -; V: TRBV5-8; J: TRBJ1-5; CDR3: CASSLAYAVEHF; DNA: TGTGCCAGCAGCTTGGCCTATGCCGTCGAGCATTTT
D: -; size: -; V: TRBV4-2; J: TRBJ1-4; CDR3: CASSQEVGTNEKLFF; DNA: TGTGCCAGCAGCCAGGAGGTAGGGACTAATGAAAAACTGTTTTTT
D: -; size: -; V: TRBV5-1; J: TRBJ1-4; CDR3: CASSLETGENEKLFF; DNA: TGCGCCAGCAGCTTGGAGACAGGAGAGAATGAAAAACTGTTTTTT
D: -; size: -; V: TRBV6-1; J: TRBJ2-5; CDR3: CASSEGTVQETQYF; DNA: TGTGCCAGCAGTGAAGGGACAGTACAAGAGACCCAGTACTTC
D: -; size: -; V: TRBV4-2; J: TRBJ2-3; CDR3: CASSRLRDTQYF; DNA: TGTGCCAGCAGCCGGCTCCGCGATACGCAGTATTTT
D: -; size: -; V: TRBV6-6; J: TRBJ2-3; CDR3: CASRSTLRVDTQYF; DNA: TGTGCCAGCAGGTCCACCCTCCGGGTCGATACGCAGTATTTT
D: -; size: -; V: TRBV7-2; J: TRBJ2-7; CDR3: CASSPWSSAAYEQYF; DNA: TGTGCCAGCAGCCCTTGGAGTTCAGCGGCCTACGAGCAGTACTTC
D: -; size: -; V: TRBV7-2; J: TRBJ2-1; CDR3: CASSLAFTGEQFF; DNA: TGTGCCAGCAGCTTAGCGTTCACGGGTGAGCAGTTCTTC
D: TRBD1; size: few; V: TRBV13; J: TRBJ1-1; CDR3: CASSYRGGDTEAFF; DNA: TGTGCCAGCAGTTACAGGGGAGGCGACACTGAAGCTTTCTTT
D: TRBD1; size: -; V: TRBV10-3; J: TRBJ2-3; CDR3: CAISETGAPTDTQYF; DNA: TGTGCCATCAGTGAGACAGGGGCTCCCACAGATACGCAGTATTTT
D: TRBD1; size: -; V: TRBV4-1; J: TRBJ1-1; CDR3: CASSQDQGAEAFF; DNA: TGCGCCAGCAGCCAAGATCAGGGGGCTGAAGCTTTCTTT
D: TRBD1; size: -; V: TRBV28; J: TRBJ2-7; CDR3: CASSSSGGYSYEQYF; DNA: TGTGCCAGCAGTTCATCAGGGGGCTACTCCTACGAGCAGTACTTC
D: -; size: -; V: TRBV7-7; J: TRBJ2-5; CDR3: CASSPSGPQGTQYF; DNA: TGTGCCAGCAGCCCCTCAGGTCCGCAAGGGACCCAGTACTTC
D: TRBD2; size: -; V: TRBV18; J: TRBJ2-7; CDR3: CASSPSGTSGYEYF; DNA: TGTGCCAGCTCCCCCTCCGGGACTAGCGGGTATGAGTACTTC
D: TRBD2; size: few; V: TRBV5-4; J: TRBJ2-7; CDR3: CASSPSGSDYEQYF; DNA: TGTGCCAGCAGCCCAAGCGGGAGTGACTACGAGCAGTACTTC
D: -; size: -; V: TRBV5-4; J: TRBJ1-1; CDR3: CASNKEVNTEAFF; DNA: TGTGCCAGCAATAAAGAGGTGAACACTGAAGCTTTCTTT
D: TRBD2; size: -; V: TRBV7-3; J: TRBJ2-1; CDR3: CASSFGLAGMNEQFF; DNA: TGTGCCAGCAGCTTCGGACTAGCGGGTATGAATGAGCAGTTCTTC
D: -; size: -; V: TRBV19; J: TRBJ2-1; CDR3: CATQAGLSSYNEQFF; DNA: TGTGCCACTCAGGCCGGACTAAGCTCCTACAATGAGCAGTTCTTC
D: TRBD1; size: -; V: TRBV4-1; J: TRBJ1-5; CDR3: CASSPWGTAQRQPQHF; DNA: TGCGCCAGCAGCCCTTGGGGGACAGCTCAGCGGCAGCCCCAGCATTTT
D: TRBD2; size: few; V: TRBV5-8; J: TRBJ2-7; CDR3: CASSLAGGPLKAYF; DNA: TGTGCCAGCAGCTTAGCGGGGGGGCCTCTAAAGGCGTACTTC
D: TRBD2; size: -; V: TRBV30; J: TRBJ2-1; CDR3: CAWSPGGTYNEQFF; DNA: TGTGCCTGGAGTCCGGGGGGTACCTACAATGAGCAGTTCTTC
D: -; size: -; V: TRBV5-4; J: TRBJ1-1; CDR3: CASSLMKTLMNTEAFF; DNA: TGTGCCAGCAGCTTGATGAAAACTTTGATGAACACTGAAGCTTTCTTT
D: TRBD2; size: -; V: TRBV14; J: TRBJ2-1; CDR3: CASSQVSTSGLNEQFF; DNA: TGTGCCAGCAGCCAAGTATCGACTAGCGGGTTAAATGAGCAGTTCTTC
D: TRBD1; size: -; V: TRBV29-1; J: TRBJ1-2; CDR3: CSVGAQGGRRGFNYGYTF; DNA: TGCAGCGTTGGGGCACAGGGGGGGCGCAGGGGTTTTAACTATGGCTACACCTTC
D: TRBD1; size: -; V: TRBV30; J: TRBJ2-7; CDR3: CAAGSGTGFYF; DNA: TGTGCCGCTGGATCCGGGACAGGTTTTTATTTC
D: -; size: once; V: TRBV4-2; J: TRBJ2-5; CDR3: CASSQLRSGGGGGETQYF; DNA: TGTGCCAGCAGCCAGCTGCGAAGCGGAGGGGGCGGAGGAGAGACCCAGTACTTC
D: TRBD2; size: -; V: TRBV11-3; J: TRBJ2-1; CDR3: CASSFPRLAGVGEQFF; DNA: TGTGCCAGCAGCTTCCCTAGACTAGCTGGGGTGGGTGAGCAGTTCTTC
D: TRBD1; size: -; V: TRBV7-9; J: TRBJ1-4; CDR3: CASSSILTGNEKLFF; DNA: TGTGCCAGCAGCTCCATCTTGACAGGGAATGAAAAACTGTTTTTT
D: -; size: once; V: TRBV30; J: TRBJ1-1; CDR3: CAWGTAGARTEAFF; DNA: TGTGCCTGGGGAACCGCGGGGGCGAGAACTGAAGCTTTCTTT
D: -; size: -; V: TRBV4-1; J: TRBJ2-7; CDR3: CASSQASSSYEQYF; DNA: TGCGCCAGCAGCCAAGCAAGTAGCTCCTACGAGCAGTACTTC
D: -; size: -; V: TRBV15; J: TRBJ2-7; CDR3: CATSRTQQDSHEQYF; DNA: TGTGCCACCAGCAGGACCCAGCAGGATTCGCACGAGCAGTACTTC
D: -; size: -; V: TRBV30; J: TRBJ2-3; CDR3: CASTRTIDTDTQYF; DNA: TGTGCCTCCACCCGGACAATAGACACAGATACGCAGTATTTT
D: TRBD2; size: -; V: TRBV4-1; J: TRBJ2-3; CDR3: CASSRTSGGAGGDTQYF; DNA: TGCGCCAGCAGCCGGACTAGCGGGGGGGCCGGCGGGGATACGCAGTATTTT